A selection of T cell receptor beta chains follows, all from one sample in a study of shared clonotypes between healthy human individuals. Profiling relied on immunoSEQ multiplex PCR, and the TCRdb table lists in-frame clones only, not all of them. Of fewer than 1 million clones listed, about 96% are singletons. The source material was naive CD8+ T cells sorted from blood. The receptors were sampled from a man between 25 and 39 years old in good health. Both conserved end residues are part of each CDR3. A D gene is named only where the DNA matches it firmly. Clone size is shown for a subset of rows, as once, few, many or a class of expanded clone.

D gene	V gene	CDR3 length	J gene	clone size	CDR3 DNA	CDR3 protein
TRBD2	TRBV9	15	TRBJ2-1	.	TGTGCCAGCAGCGTAGGTGCGGCGGGAGATTGGGAGCAGTTCTTC	CASSVGAAGDWEQFF
TRBD1	TRBV28	12	TRBJ2-7	.	TGTGCCAGCAGCAGGACAGGTCTCGAGCAGTACTTC	CASSRTGLEQYF
.	TRBV9	14	TRBJ1-1	.	TGTGCCAGCAGCGTAGGGGCAGTGAACACTGAAGCTTTCTTT	CASSVGAVNTEAFF
TRBD2	TRBV10-3	18	TRBJ2-7	.	TGTGCCATCAGTGCCGGGACTAGCGCTCTAATGGAGGAATGCGAGCAGTACTTC	CAISAGTSALMEECEQYF
TRBD1	TRBV7-8	15	TRBJ2-7	.	TGTGCCAGCAGCCCGGACAGGGGTAATGCCTACGAGCAGTACTTC	CASSPDRGNAYEQYF
.	TRBV11-2	15	TRBJ2-7	.	TGTGCCAGCAGCTTAGGCCCAGGGCCAGCCTACGAGCAGTACTTC	CASSLGPGPAYEQYF
.	TRBV13	15	TRBJ2-4	.	TGTGCCAGCAGCAGCCTCGAGTTCACTGAAAACATTCAGTACTTC	CASSSLEFTENIQYF
TRBD2	TRBV7-3	19	TRBJ2-3	.	TGTGCCAGCAGCTTAAGAGGGGGGACTAGCGTAGACCGCACAGATACGCAGTATTTT	CASSLRGGTSVDRTDTQYF
.	TRBV2	18	TRBJ1-4	.	TGTGCCAGCACGACCATGACAATCGGCGATGCAACTAATGAAAAACTGTTTTTT	CASTTMTIGDATNEKLFF
TRBD2	TRBV7-9	18	TRBJ2-2	.	TGTGCCAGCAGCTTTTACCCTAGCGGGAGTCCAAACACCGGGGAGCTGTTTTTT	CASSFYPSGSPNTGELFF
.	TRBV4-3	16	TRBJ2-5	.	TGCGCCAGCAGCCAAGATGGCGGGACGACCCAAGAGACCCAGTACTTC	CASSQDGGTTQETQYF
.	TRBV6-1	13	TRBJ1-3	.	TGTGCCAGCGACAGGAGCTCTGGAAACACCATATATTTT	CASDRSSGNTIYF
TRBD2	TRBV7-8	16	TRBJ2-1	once	TGTGCCAGCAGCTTGGATAGCGGGAGCTCCTACAATGAGCAGTTCTTC	CASSLDSGSSYNEQFF
TRBD2	TRBV7-8	15	TRBJ2-1	.	TGTGCCAGCAGCTCCCTAGCGGGTGCGGTCAATGAGCAGTTCTTC	CASSSLAGAVNEQFF
.	TRBV28	14	TRBJ2-7	.	TGTGCCAGCAGCCGCCAGGCTAGAGACCACGAGCAGTACTTC	CASSRQARDHEQYF
TRBD1	TRBV7-9	16	TRBJ1-1	.	TGTGCCAGCAGCTCAGGGGGGACAGGTGGGCACACTGAAGCTTTCTTT	CASSSGGTGGHTEAFF
TRBD2	TRBV7-6	16	TRBJ2-2	.	TGTGCCAGCAGCCGCTCCTTACTAGCGGAGGGGGGGGAGCTGTTTTTT	CASSRSLLAEGGELFF
TRBD2	TRBV11-2	14	TRBJ2-1	.	TGTGCCAGCCGACTAGCGGGAGCTGGCAATGAGCAGTTCTTC	CASRLAGAGNEQFF
.	TRBV7-6	14	TRBJ2-3	.	TGTGCCAGCAGCTATCGGATCGGGACAGATACGCAGTATTTT	CASSYRIGTDTQYF
.	TRBV9	15	TRBJ2-1	.	TGTGCCAGCAGCGTTAGCGGAGGGGGCTACAATGAGCAGTTCTTC	CASSVSGGGYNEQFF
TRBD2	TRBV7-6	17	TRBJ2-3	.	TGTGCCAGCAGCTCTAAGCCTAGCGGAGATAGCACAGATACGCAGTATTTT	CASSSKPSGDSTDTQYF
.	TRBV7-6	15	TRBJ2-1	.	TGTGCCAGCAGCCCGCGGGAATGGCAGGGAGGTGAGCAGTTCTTC	CASSPREWQGGEQFF
TRBD2	TRBV7-9	17	TRBJ2-1	.	TGTGCCAGCATCTCAAGGCGGGTCACTAGCGAAGACAATGAGCAGTTCTTC	CASISRRVTSEDNEQFF
.	TRBV27	14	TRBJ1-3	.	TGTGCCAGCAGTTTCTCAGGGTCTGGAAACACCATATATTTT	CASSFSGSGNTIYF
.	TRBV28	15	TRBJ1-5	.	TGTGCCAGCAGTTTTGGGGCAGGGCTGCACCAGCCCCAGCATTTT	CASSFGAGLHQPQHF
TRBD2	TRBV7-3	16	TRBJ2-1	.	TGTGCCAGCAGCTTAACAGCGGGAGGGTATCCTTCCACGCAGTTCTTC	CASSLTAGGYPSTQFF
.	TRBV6-1	12	TRBJ2-3	.	TGTGCCAGCAGTGAACCGCTAGATACGCAGTATTTT	CASSEPLDTQYF
.	TRBV9	15	TRBJ2-1	.	TGTGCCAGCAGCCCCTGGGATAGCTCCTACAATGAGCAGTTCTTC	CASSPWDSSYNEQFF
.	TRBV19	18	TRBJ2-1	.	TGTGCCAGTAGATCTGGGGGGCCTTCTACTAGCTCCTACAATGAGCAGTTCTTC	CASRSGGPSTSSYNEQFF
.	TRBV19	13	TRBJ2-7	.	TGTGCCAGTAGTGCCAGGGGCTCCTACGAGCAGTACTTC	CASSARGSYEQYF
TRBD2	TRBV7-9	15	TRBJ2-3	.	TGTGCCAGCAGCCGGACTAGGACTAGCACAGATACGCAGTATTTT	CASSRTRTSTDTQYF
.	TRBV2	15	TRBJ1-5	.	TGTGCCAGCAGTGAGATAGGGGAGGCCAATCAGCCCCAGCATTTT	CASSEIGEANQPQHF
.	TRBV29-1	12	TRBJ2-7	once	TGCAGCGTTGAATGGGCACCGTACGAGCAGTACTTC	CSVEWAPYEQYF
.	TRBV29-1	15	TRBJ1-1	.	TGCAGCGTTGAACCCTCCAGGGGCATGAACACTGAAGCTTTCTTT	CSVEPSRGMNTEAFF
.	TRBV29-1	14	TRBJ1-3	.	TGCAGCGTTGAGGAAGGGACGTCTGGAAACACCATATATTTT	CSVEEGTSGNTIYF
TRBD2	TRBV28	16	TRBJ2-7	.	TGTGCCAGCAGGACAGAGGGGACTAGCGGGAGCCACGAGCAGTACTTC	CASRTEGTSGSHEQYF
.	TRBV7-9	15	TRBJ2-2	.	TGTGCCAGCCTTGGAGTTAACAGGAACACCGGGGAGCTGTTTTTT	CASLGVNRNTGELFF
.	TRBV28	15	TRBJ2-2	.	TGTGCCAGCACCCAACAGGGCTTGAACACCGGGGAGCTGTTTTTT	CASTQQGLNTGELFF
TRBD1	TRBV5-1	15	TRBJ1-2	.	TGCGCCAGCAGCTTGGCAGGACAGGACGGGTATGGCTACACCTTC	CASSLAGQDGYGYTF
.	TRBV4-1	15	TRBJ1-1	.	TGCGCCAGCAGCCCCTGGGGCAGGGGGAACACTGAAGCTTTCTTT	CASSPWGRGNTEAFF
TRBD1	TRBV9	15	TRBJ2-3	.	TGTGCCAGCAGCGTAGTAACCGGGACAGAAGATACGCAGTATTTT	CASSVVTGTEDTQYF
.	TRBV28	17	TRBJ2-2	.	TGTGCCAGCAGTGCCCCCCCGCGAGCGGCTCCCGCCGGGGAGCTGTTTTTT	CASSAPPRAAPAGELFF
TRBD2	TRBV19	14	TRBJ2-7	.	TGTGCCAGTAGTATTGGGACTAGCGGCTACGAGCAGTACTTC	CASSIGTSGYEQYF
.	TRBV5-1	19	TRBJ2-2	.	TGCGCCAGCAGCTTGCTTTTTAGCGGAGGGATCGCGAACACCGGGGAGCTGTTTTTT	CASSLLFSGGIANTGELFF
.	TRBV15	12	TRBJ2-2	.	TGTGCCACCCTGGCGGACACCGGGGAGCTGTTTTTT	CATLADTGELFF
.	TRBV5-1	15	TRBJ2-5	.	TGCGCCAGCAGCCCCGAGGGGGGACAGCAAGAGACCCAGTACTTC	CASSPEGGQQETQYF
.	TRBV9	13	TRBJ2-2	.	TGTGCCAGCAGGAAGGGCTCGGCCGGGGAGCTGTTTTTT	CASRKGSAGELFF
.	TRBV9	16	TRBJ2-5	.	TGTGCCAGCAGCGTAGAGTTAGGGAGCCTAAGAGAGACCCAGTACTTC	CASSVELGSLRETQYF
.	TRBV9	12	TRBJ1-1	.	TGTGCCAGCAGCCCCTTCGAGAGAGGGGCTTTCTTT	CASSPFERGAFF
TRBD2	TRBV29-1	16	TRBJ2-1	.	TGCAGCGTGGCTGGACTAGCGGGAGTCTCCTACAATGAGCAGTTCTTC	CSVAGLAGVSYNEQFF
.	TRBV15	16	TRBJ1-4	.	TGTGCCACCAGCAGAGATCGGGGAGGGAGAAATGAAAAACTGTTTTTT	CATSRDRGGRNEKLFF
.	TRBV18	15	TRBJ1-1	.	TGTGCCAGCTCAACTGTCGGGCGGGGTTACACTGAAGCTTTCTTT	CASSTVGRGYTEAFF
TRBD2	TRBV5-1	19	TRBJ2-3	.	TGCGCCAGCAGCATTACGAGGGCTAGCGGGTCATCTAGCACAGATACGCAGTATTTT	CASSITRASGSSSTDTQYF
TRBD1	TRBV27	14	TRBJ2-7	.	TGTGCCAGCAGTTCTAGGACAGGGGGGGTAAAGCAGTACTTC	CASSSRTGGVKQYF
.	TRBV19	14	TRBJ2-7	.	TGTGCCAGTAGTATGGTGGCCACCCAAAGGGCGCAGTACTTC	CASSMVATQRAQYF
TRBD1	TRBV7-3	15	TRBJ2-7	once	TGTGCCAGCAGCTCCGGGGACAGGGGATTCGACGAGCAGTACTTC	CASSSGDRGFDEQYF
TRBD2	TRBV7-2	14	TRBJ2-7	.	TGTGCCAGCAGCCCCGGCTCTAGCGGGAGCGAGCAGTACTTC	CASSPGSSGSEQYF
TRBD2	TRBV11-2	16	TRBJ2-7	.	TGTGCCAGCAGCCTCGGACTGGGACTACAAGACTACGAGCAGTACTTC	CASSLGLGLQDYEQYF
.	TRBV4-3	15	TRBJ2-3	.	TGCGCCAGCAGCCAACAAAGCCAGAGCACAGATACGCAGTATTTT	CASSQQSQSTDTQYF
.	TRBV7-9	14	TRBJ1-2	.	TGTGCCAGCAGCTTAGCGCTAGGGGAGGGCGGCTACACCTTC	CASSLALGEGGYTF